Shown below are 5 T cell receptor beta chains from a single sample sequenced in a study of blood T cell repertoires in COVID-19. TCRdb's table, derived via immunoSEQ multiplex PCR, lists solely in-frame clones and lacks some. Of about 160,000 clones listed, roughly 73% are singletons. Sequenced input: peripheral blood. These receptors were collected from a man aged 65-85 years with acute or convalescent COVID-19.

This chain uses TRBV10-3 with TRBJ2-4; 7 bases map to TRBD1. In germline, CDR1 is ENHRY, CDR2 SYGVKD. The V segment lost 0 bases and the J segment 2 bases; nucleotides outside the gene matches: 4. This CDR3 spans 16 amino acids. The chain's CDR3 is CAISESTTGTKNIQYF. In DNA form, the CDR3 reads TGTGCCATCAGTGAGTCGACGACAGGGACCAAAAACATTCAGTACTTC.

This clone was counted ten times or more. The chain has TRBV14 and TRBJ2-5; weak D call: TRBD2 (5 bases). The ends were cut back, 5 bases at V and 5 bases at J, with 9 bases in the middle. Germline CDR1 SGHDN, CDR2 FVKESK. There are 12 residues in the CDR3. The CDR3 region is CASSVTRETQYF. Written as DNA, the CDR3 is TGTGCCAGCAGCGTAACTAGGGAGACCCAGTACTTC. The entire variable domain, with the rest obtained from reference TRBV14 and TRBJ2-5, is as follows: EAGVTQFPSHSVIEKGQTVTLRCDPISGHDNLYWYRRVMGKEIKFLLHFVKESKQDESGMPNNRFLAERTGGTYSTLKVQPAELEDSGVYFCASSVTRETQYFGPGTRLLVL.

The J gene is TRBJ1-6, the V gene TRBV7-9; 7 positions match TRBD1. This CDR3 has 13 residues. From germline, CDR1 is SEHNR and CDR2 FQNEAQ (reference sequence). After removal of 7 bases from V and 7 bases from J, the junction contained 4 bases not matched to a gene. For the CDR3, the DNA is TGTGCCAGCAAGGCGGGACAGAATTCACCCCTCCACTTT. Its translation: CASKAGQNSPLHF. The entire variable domain, with the rest obtained from reference TRBV7-9 and TRBJ1-6, is as follows: DTGVSQNPRHKITKRGQNVTFRCDPISEHNRLYWYRQTLGQGPEFLTYFQNEAQLEKSRLLSDRFSAERPKGSFSTLEIQRTEQGDSAMYLCASKAGQNSPLHFGNGTRLTVT.

The chain couples TRBV28 to TRBJ2-1; TRBD2 aligns across 7 bases. V lost 6 bases, J lost 4 bases, and 9 bases stayed unmatched. Germline V gene data show CDR1 as MDHEN and CDR2 as SYDVKM. CDR3 length equals 15 residues. The CDR3 region has the DNA TGTGCCAGCAGCCCGGCTGGCGGGAGTTACAATGAGCAGTTCTTC. Translation: CASSPAGGSYNEQFF.

The V gene is TRBV24-1, the J gene TRBJ2-3, with TRBD2 as a possible D gene (6 bases). Germline CDR1 KGHDR, CDR2 SFDVKD. The CDR3 has 16 residues. With 3 bases removed from V and 3 bases from J, the gap between germline ends came to 15 bases. CDR3 residues: CATSDPASRGTDTQYF. The CDR3 DNA is TGTGCCACCAGTGATCCGGCTAGCCGGGGGACAGATACGCAGTATTTT.